This T cell receptor beta chain is from a study of T-cell memory formation after mild COVID-19. There are 14 residues in the CDR3. TCRdb redid the calling of the 5' RACE reads with MiXCR, one entry per CDR3 protein. The table records 500,000 to 600,000 distinct CDR3 sequences, 15% to 20% of them present only once. V is TRBV21-1 and J is TRBJ2-7; the tabulated D call, TRBD2, remains unverified against the DNA. TRBV21-1 is described as a pseudogene. This clonotype originated in an adult woman who had mild COVID-19 (a few samples of this study predate the infection). Cell type and time point are not known. Sequencing used PBMCs or a T cell subset sorted from them (not recorded which). The CDR3 nucleotides read TGTGCCAGCAGCACCCTCCCTGATTACTACGAGCAGTACTTC. This codes for CASSTLPDYYEQYF.